These 32 T cell receptor beta chains were all obtained from the same sample, sequenced in a study of blood T cells in healthy people across ages. Using a J-beta primer mix together with a sample-barcoded 5' primer, a second PCR was run for about 6 to 11 cycles. Via MiXCR, TCRdb re-called the 5' RACE reads, giving one row per CDR3 protein. The repertoire holds roughly 1,800,000 distinct CDR3 sequences, with just under 50% as singletons. The sequencing input was blood. These receptors all come from a woman aged 40 to 55 in good health.

This clonotype was observed many times. The V gene is TRBV5-1, the J gene TRBJ2-7, with 7 bases identical to TRBD1. J was trimmed by 7 bases and V by 3 bases; bases with no gene match: 7. The CDR3 has 13 amino acids. Germline V gene lookup returns CDR1 SGHRS and CDR2 YFSETQ. The CDR3 DNA follows: TGCGCCAGCAGCTCTCGACAGGGTGGGGAGCAGTACTTC. Translated: CASSSRQGGEQYF.

This clonotype was recorded a few times. The chain combines TRBV25-1 with TRBJ2-7; perhaps TRBD1 as D (6 bases). CDR1 and CDR2 from the germline V gene are MGHDK and SYGVNS. The CDR3 length is 14 residues. Trimming left V 1 base short and J 3 bases short, with 10 bases between. The CDR3 spells CASSELGQNYEQYF. CDR3 nucleotide sequence: TGTGCCAGCAGTGAATTAGGACAGAACTACGAGCAGTACTTC.

The sample holds a few counts of this clonotype. The V gene is TRBV5-1, the J gene TRBJ2-3; the match to TRBD1 covers 9 bases. The CDR3 covers 15 residues. Germline lookup yields CDR1 SGHRS and CDR2 YFSETQ. J lost 3 bases, V lost 5 bases, and 7 bases had no gene match. In DNA, the CDR3 is TGCGCCAGCAGTGTCCGGGACAGGGCAACAGATACGCAGTATTTT. It encodes CASSVRDRATDTQYF.

This clonotype occurred a few times. The chain employs TRBV15 and TRBJ2-5; D gene uncertain. The CDR3 has 14 residues. Germline-derived CDR1 and CDR2 are LNHNV and YYDKDF (reference sequence). The V and J ends lost 0 bases and 5 bases respectively, with 10 bases between them. DNA for the CDR3: TGTGCCACCAGCAGAGAGGGGTATCGGGAGACCCAGTACTTC. This gives the protein CATSREGYRETQYF.

This CDR3 is CASSLAGTSVNEQFF. In nucleotides, the CDR3 is TGTGCCAGCAGCTTAGCCGGGACTAGCGTCAATGAGCAGTTCTTC. The V gene is TRBV7-8, the J gene TRBJ2-1; TRBD2 agrees at 10 bases. The junction had 2 bases not matched to a gene; V was cut back by 0 bases and J by 6 bases. Germline V gene data show CDR1 as SGHVS and CDR2 as FQNEAQ. The CDR3 runs to 15 residues.

DNA of the CDR3: TGTGCCAGCAGTGGACAAGGGGCGGGTGGGAATGAGCAGTTCTTC. Protein: CASSGQGAGGNEQFF. The chain uses TRBV25-1 and TRBJ2-1; D assignment may be TRBD1 or TRBD2 (5 bases each). Trimming removed 4 bases from V and 7 bases from J, with 17 bases in between. The CDR3 contains 15 residues. Germline lookup yields CDR1 MGHDK and CDR2 SYGVNS.

V gene TRBV14 combines with J gene TRBJ2-3; possibly TRBD2 for D (6 bases). The CDR3 runs 16 residues. CDR1 is SGHDN and CDR2 is FVKESK in the germline V gene. V lost 0 bases and J 0 bases, leaving 10 bases between the germline ends. The CDR3 protein is CASSQEGGTSTDTQYF. CDR3 DNA sequence: TGTGCCAGCAGCCAAGAGGGGGGAACTAGCACAGATACGCAGTATTTT.

V usage is TRBV20-1 and J usage is TRBJ2-5, with 8 bases matching TRBD1. Germline V gene data show CDR1 as DFQATT and CDR2 as SNEGSKA (reference sequence). V dropped 3 bases and J dropped 2; count of bases not matched to a gene: 8. This CDR3 is 15 amino acids long. In DNA, the CDR3 is TGCAGTGCTAGGCCGGGACAGGTTAAACAAGAGACCCAGTACTTC. Protein product: CSARPGQVKQETQYF.

The chain has TRBV4-1 and TRBJ2-1; 9 bases fit TRBD1. This CDR3 comprises 16 residues. Germline V gene lookup returns CDR1 MGHRA and CDR2 YSYEKL. Trimming removed 1 base from V and 8 bases from J; junction bases left unmatched: 9. The DNA for the CDR3 is TGCGCCAGCAGCCAAGCTGTGGGACAGGGTGGCGATGAGCAGTTCTTC. Its translation is CASSQAVGQGGDEQFF.

This clonotype was observed a few times. CDR3 sequence (DNA): TGTGCCAGCAGCTTGTATGGGGGGCTGGGCGAGCAGTACTTC. Translating it yields CASSLYGGLGEQYF. The chain has TRBV5-5 and TRBJ2-5, with D perhaps matching TRBD1 or TRBD2 (6 bases each). The J call is doubtful: the DNA matches TRBJ2-7 better. CDR3 length: 14 amino acids. Germline V CDR1 and CDR2: SGHKS, YYEKEE (reference sequence).

The V and J genes are TRBV4-3 and TRBJ2-2; either TRBD1 or TRBD2 may fit D (5 bases each). The CDR3 length is 17 residues. Trimming took off 0 bases at V and 1 base at J, with 12 bases between the two ends. The germline V gene encodes CDR1 LGHNA and CDR2 YSLEER. The CDR3, as DNA: TGCGCCAGCAGCCAAGATCCAGGGACGCAGAACACCGGGGAGCTGTTTTTT. Translating it yields CASSQDPGTQNTGELFF.

V is TRBV7-2 and J is TRBJ2-3, with 11 bases fitting TRBD2. CDR1 SGHTA and CDR2 FQGNSA come from the germline V gene. Trimming removed 5 bases from V and 6 bases from J; junction bases left unmatched: 7. The CDR3 covers 15 residues. The CDR3 here is CASSGSGGASDTQYF. For the CDR3, the DNA is TGTGCCAGCAGCGGTAGCGGGGGGGCCTCGGATACGCAGTATTTT.

This clonotype has only a few counts. The chain couples TRBV7-9 to TRBJ2-5, with 9 nucleotides matching TRBD1. V shed 0 bases and J 5 bases; nucleotides not matched to a gene: 4. CDR1 and CDR2 (germline): SEHNR, FQNEAQ (reference sequence). This CDR3 is built from 15 residues. This chain's CDR3 is CASSLATGGVETQYF. The CDR3, as DNA: TGTGCCAGCAGCTTAGCGACAGGGGGAGTGGAGACCCAGTACTTC.

The chain links TRBV7-2 to TRBJ2-7, with 11 positions matching TRBD2. Germline loops: CDR1 SGHTA, CDR2 FQGNSA. The CDR3 consists of 14 residues. V was clipped by 3 bases and J by 6 bases; unmatched bases: 4. CDR3 sequence (DNA): TGTGCCAGCAGCTTTAACCTAGCGGGAGGCGAGCAGTACTTC. This encodes CASSFNLAGGEQYF.

The J gene is TRBJ2-4, the V gene TRBV20-1, with 7 bases matching TRBD2. The CDR3 has 17 residues. Germline-derived CDR1 and CDR2 are DFQATT and SNEGSKA (reference sequence). V trimming: 0 bases; J trimming: 13 bases; junction bases outside the gene matches: 21. Written as DNA, the CDR3 is TGCAGTGCTAGAGATAGCGGGTTGTCCAGCGGACCTGGGGAGCAGTACTTC. Translated: CSARDSGLSSGPGEQYF.

This clonotype has just a few counts. The CDR3 nucleotides read TGTGCCATCTGGGCGGGGGGGGTCTACAATGAGCAGTTCTTC. Protein: CAIWAGGVYNEQFF. The V call is TRBV10-3, the J call TRBJ2-1, with 9 bases lining up with TRBD2. The CDR3 consists of 14 residues. The trim removed 8 bases at V and 3 bases at J, leaving 5 bases unmatched. CDR1 ENHRY and CDR2 SYGVKD come from the germline V gene.

The CDR3 DNA follows: TGTGCCAGCAGCTTAAATGTAGGCCCCTACAATGAGCAGTTCTTC. This sequence encodes CASSLNVGPYNEQFF. This chain joins TRBV7-6 and TRBJ2-1; D gene uncertain. Germline V gene lookup returns CDR1 SGHVS and CDR2 FNYEAQ. The CDR3 has 15 amino acids. Between the trimmed V and J ends, which lost 2 bases and 2 bases, there was a span of 10 bases.

The CDR3 spells CASSPRAPISHEQYF. The CDR3, as DNA: TGTGCCAGCAGCCCTCGGGCGCCTATAAGCCACGAGCAGTACTTC. The V call is TRBV7-2, the J call TRBJ2-5; unclear D gene. The J call is doubtful: the DNA matches TRBJ2-7 better. This CDR3 is built from 15 residues. CDR1 is SGHTA, CDR2 FQGNSA, per germline.

V and J are TRBV2 and TRBJ2-1, with 9 bases lining up with TRBD2. With V trimmed by 0 bases and J by 6 bases, 12 bases remained unmatched. Germline values: CDR1 SNHLY, CDR2 FYNNEI. The CDR3 runs 18 residues. The CDR3 is CASSEALTSGTSINEQFF. The CDR3 DNA sequence: TGTGCCAGCAGTGAAGCGCTGACCTCCGGGACTAGCATCAATGAGCAGTTCTTC.

This clonotype was observed a single time. This rearrangement joins TRBV20-1 to TRBJ2-3; D gene unclear. Per germline, CDR1 DFQATT and CDR2 SNEGSKA (reference sequence). The CDR3 length is 11 residues. V lost 1 base and J lost 7, with 6 bases in between. The CDR3 sequence is CSARARNTQYF. CDR3 DNA: TGCAGTGCTAGAGCCCGGAATACGCAGTATTTT.

J is TRBJ1-1 and V is TRBV12-3 or TRBV12-4, with D tentatively TRBD1 (5 bases). This CDR3 region has 12 residues. V was shortened by 6 bases and J by 5 bases, with 10 bases between the two germline ends. CDR3 sequence reads: CASRAGQTEAFF. The CDR3 nucleotides read TGTGCCAGCAGAGCCGGACAAACTGAAGCTTTCTTT.

The chain uses TRBV28 and TRBJ1-2; D might be TRBD1 (6 bases). CDR1 is MDHEN, CDR2 SYDVKM, per germline. The CDR3 sequence is 14 residues long. Trimming left V 2 bases short and J 4 bases short, with 11 bases between. The CDR3 sequence is CASSLAGASYGYTF. The CDR3 bases are TGTGCCAGCAGTTTAGCAGGGGCGTCCTATGGCTACACCTTC.

This rearrangement joins TRBV4-3 to TRBJ2-4, with 7 nucleotides matching TRBD2. The tail of the sequence fits TRBJ2-5 better, so the J call may be wrong. CDR3 length equals 17 residues. Germline V gives CDR1 LGHNA, CDR2 YSLEER. The DNA of the CDR3 is TGCGCCAGCAGCCCAAATTTACCGGGGGGATCACGGGAGACCCAGTACTTC. Protein sequence: CASSPNLPGGSRETQYF.

V and J are TRBV20-1 and TRBJ2-3; 10 positions match TRBD2. There are 16 residues in the CDR3. Germline lookup yields CDR1 DFQATT and CDR2 SNEGSKA (reference sequence). The V gene end was trimmed by 3 bases and the J gene end by 6 bases; junction bases not matched to a gene: 12. This CDR3 is CSASSLSGGAFDTQYF. CDR3 nucleotide sequence: TGCAGTGCTAGCTCCCTAAGCGGGGGGGCATTTGATACGCAGTATTTT.

The chain has TRBV5-1 and TRBJ2-5; TRBD2 matches 9 bases. The CDR3 spans 19 residues. Germline trimming cut 0 bases from V and 2 bases from J; bases unmatched to any gene: 14. The germline V gene encodes CDR1 SGHRS and CDR2 YFSETQ. CDR3 sequence (DNA): TGCGCCAGCAGCTTGGCTCTAAGCGGGGGGTCTCTACCTCAAGAGACCCAGTACTTC. It yields the protein CASSLALSGGSLPQETQYF.

The CDR3: CASSATQGQSYTF. In nucleotides, the CDR3 is TGTGCCAGCAGCGCCACTCAGGGACAAAGCTACACCTTC. The chain joins TRBV9 to TRBJ1-2; D perhaps matches TRBD1 (6 bases). This CDR3 has 13 amino acids. Trimming cost V 3 bases and J 9 bases, with 15 bases left between them. Germline V lookup: CDR1 SGDLS, CDR2 YYNGEE. The variable domain in full, with the rest retrieved from reference TRBV9 and TRBJ1-2, is DSGVTQTPKHLITATGQRVTLRCSPRSGDLSVYWYQQSLDQGLQFLIQYYNGEERAKGNILERFSAQQFPDLHSELNLSSLELGDSALYFCASSATQGQSYTFGSGTRLTVV.

V and J are TRBV7-9 and TRBJ2-4, with 9 bases aligning to TRBD1. This CDR3 is built from 15 residues. The germline gives CDR1 SEHNR, CDR2 FQNEAQ (reference sequence). The J segment lost 3 bases and the V segment lost 6 bases, leaving 6 bases of the junction unmatched. CDR3 protein: CASRMTGGVKNIQYF. For the CDR3, the DNA is TGTGCCAGCAGGATGACAGGGGGTGTCAAAAACATTCAGTACTTC.

The chain employs TRBV4-1 and TRBJ1-5; perhaps TRBD1 as D (5 bases). V lost 6 bases to trimming and J lost 4 bases, with 16 bases between them. Germline values: CDR1 MGHRA, CDR2 YSYEKL. This CDR3 contains 15 residues. The CDR3 here is CASRSTGEENQPQHF. Written as DNA, the CDR3 is TGCGCCAGCAGGAGTACAGGAGAGGAGAATCAGCCCCAGCATTTT.

The sample holds many counts of this clonotype. The chain joins TRBV7-9 to TRBJ2-5; a possible D gene is TRBD2 (6 bases). The CDR3 extends over 15 amino acids. The ends were cut back, 6 bases at V and 2 bases at J, with 16 bases in the middle. The V gene's germline CDR1 is SEHNR and CDR2 FQNEAQ (reference sequence). Here the CDR3 DNA reads TGTGCCAGCAGTCACCAGCGGGCGCCACAAGAGACCCAGTACTTC. It encodes CASSHQRAPQETQYF. The entire variable domain, with the rest obtained from reference TRBV7-9 and TRBJ2-5, is as follows: DTGVSQNPRHKITKRGQNVTFRCDPISEHNRLYWYRQTLGQGPEFLTYFQNEAQLEKSRLLSDRFSAERPKGSFSTLEIQRTEQGDSAMYLCASSHQRAPQETQYFGPGTRLLVL.

This clonotype has more than one count but fewer than ten. The J gene is TRBJ1-6, the V gene TRBV28, with 9 nucleotides matching TRBD1. The CDR3 sequence is 17 residues long. The J segment lost 5 bases and the V segment lost 1 base, leaving 6 bases of the junction unmatched. Germline V lookup: CDR1 MDHEN, CDR2 SYDVKM. DNA of the CDR3: TGTGCCAGCAGTTTATCCGGACAGGGGCTAGATAATTCACCCCTCCACTTT. Protein product: CASSLSGQGLDNSPLHF.

As to this clonotype: A clone one base away is much larger, so this may be a read error. This chain joins TRBV6-1 and TRBJ2-7; 7 bases align to TRBD1. Germline CDR1 reads MNHNS; CDR2 reads SASEGT. V trimming: 3 bases; J trimming: 0 bases; junction bases outside the gene matches: 2. The CDR3 totals 14 residues. The DNA for the CDR3 is TGTGCCAGCAGTGACTACAGGGGCTCCTACGAGCAGTACTTC. As protein: CASSDYRGSYEQYF.

The chain combines TRBV4-2 with TRBJ2-7; D not certain. The CDR3 runs 15 residues. Germline V gene sequence: CDR1 LGHNA, CDR2 YNFKEQ. V was clipped by 1 base and J by 0 bases, with 10 bases between them. The CDR3 nucleotides read TGTGCCAGCAGCCAAGCAACCAGCCTCTCCTACGAGCAGTACTTC. Protein: CASSQATSLSYEQYF.